Included here is one T cell receptor (beta chain) sequence, with context. Its antigen is not identified. Investigators took approximately 9.4 milliliters of peripheral blood from every donor. Per sample, extraction of total RNA gave at least 6 micrograms in every case. The data derive from a study of blood T cells in healthy people across ages. CDR3 length equals 18 residues. Germline CDR1 and CDR2: DFQATT and SNEGSKA (reference sequence). J lost 0 bases, V lost 3 bases, and 16 bases had no gene match. Then a second PCR, running about 6 to 11 cycles, was carried out with a sample-barcoded 5' primer and a J-beta primer mix. TCRdb re-analysed the 5' RACE reads in MiXCR, keeping a single row per CDR3 protein. The sample holds 800,000 or so distinct CDR3 sequences, 35% to 60% seen once. Study-wide points: Roughly linear age-related decline in beta diversity appeared, significant by age approximately 43. Estimated diversity that came from one million T cells was considered an underestimate.

This receptor was taken from an elderly man in good health. What was sequenced was blood. The V and J genes are TRBV20-1 and TRBJ2-7, with 8 bases aligning to TRBD2. For the CDR3, the DNA is TGCAGTGCTAGCCAGGTCCAGTTCGGGGGGGGAAGCTCCTACGAGCAGTACTTC. Its translation is CSASQVQFGGGSSYEQYF.